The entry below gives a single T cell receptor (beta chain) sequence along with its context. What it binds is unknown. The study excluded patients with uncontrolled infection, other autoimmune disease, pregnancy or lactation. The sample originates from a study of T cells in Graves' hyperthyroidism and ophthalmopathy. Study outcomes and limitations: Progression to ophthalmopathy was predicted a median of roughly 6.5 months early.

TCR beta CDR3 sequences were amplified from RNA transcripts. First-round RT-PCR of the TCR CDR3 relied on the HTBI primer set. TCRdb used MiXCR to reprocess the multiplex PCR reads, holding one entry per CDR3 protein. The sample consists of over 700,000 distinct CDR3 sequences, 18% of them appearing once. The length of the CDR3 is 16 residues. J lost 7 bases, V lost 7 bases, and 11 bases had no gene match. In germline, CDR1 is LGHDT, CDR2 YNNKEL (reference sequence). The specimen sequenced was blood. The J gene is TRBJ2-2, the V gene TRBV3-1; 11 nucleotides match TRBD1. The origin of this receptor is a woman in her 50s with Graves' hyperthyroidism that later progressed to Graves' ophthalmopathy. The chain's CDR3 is CASKVWDRGTDGELFF. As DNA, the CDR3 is TGTGCCAGCAAGGTTTGGGACAGGGGGACGGACGGGGAGCTGTTTTTT.